This TCR beta chain was identified during a study of liver allograft versus peripheral blood T cells (TCRdb year 2020). Regarding the study in general: The study compared T cell receptor repertoires found within transplanted livers against repertoires in the peripheral blood of liver transplant recipients.

These reads were obtained on an Illumina MiSeq. TCRdb reworked the public reads: Q25 trimming with fastp, MiXCR clone assembly, productive beta chains retained. Under each unique CDR3 protein, matching rows form one entry showing the most common genes and DNA. In this sample the table shows over a thousand distinct CDR3 sequences, approximately 14% of which occur a single time. The ten largest clones take up approximately 18% of the sample. What the research found in general, with its limitations: T cell receptor repertoires inside liver allografts were reported to differ from those detected in peripheral blood.

This clonotype is medium-sized (0.01 to 0.1%) in terms of sample share. Its antigen has not been determined. No quality values exist for individual bases; no much larger clone is one base distant. From the germline V gene, CDR1 is SGHTA and CDR2 is FQGNSA. V has 3 bases trimmed and J has 6 bases trimmed; junction bases matching no gene number 13. CDR3 length: 16 amino acids, cysteine to phenylalanine. Here the CDR3 DNA is all that survives: 48 bases in frame from base 1. The rearrangement combines TRBV7-2 with TRBJ2-7; the central 8 bases match TRBD2. This receptor was obtained from a human patient who had a liver transplant. In transplant recipients, some T cells may be of donor rather than host origin. The CDR3 reads CASSFNSGNGFVEQYF. DNA sequence: TGTGCCAGCAGCTTTAATAGCGGGAACGGCTTCGTCGAGCAGTACTTC.